A selection of T cell receptor beta chains follows, all from one sample in a study of graft-versus-host responses after intestinal transplantation. Method: immunoSEQ multiplex PCR; TCRdb's copy keeps in-frame clones and lacks some. The sample shows 85,000 to 95,000 clones, roughly 91% of them seen only once. These receptors' targets are unknown. The starting material was unstimulated CD8+ T cells sorted from spleen or lymph node cells, obtained before intestinal transplant. The source is a human donor who received an intestinal transplant. Both conserved end residues are part of each CDR3. The order of the fields is CDR3 DNA, CDR3 protein, D gene, CDR3 length, clone size, J gene, V gene. The D gene is left open where the match is weak. Some rows mark clone size as missing; the rest say once, few, many or name a class of expanded clone.

TGTGCCAGCAGTCCAGGGGTTTCCTACAATGAGCAGTTCTTC,CASSPGVSYNEQFF,.,14,.,TRBJ2-1,TRBV27
TGTGCCAGCAGCTTAGTAGCGGGGGAAAGAAACATTCAGTACTTC,CASSLVAGERNIQYF,TRBD2,15,.,TRBJ2-4,TRBV7-2
TGTGCCAGCAGTTACTCGAGAGAGTGTGGCTACACCTTC,CASSYSRECGYTF,.,13,.,TRBJ1-2,TRBV6-6
TGTGCCAGCAGTCACGGACAGGGGGCGGATCAGCCCCAGCATTTT,CASSHGQGADQPQHF,TRBD1,15,.,TRBJ1-5,TRBV27
TGTGCCAGCAGCTTTATCGGGGTTGCGGAGACCCAGTACTTC,CASSFIGVAETQYF,.,14,.,TRBJ2-5,TRBV11-3
TGTGCCAGCAGCTTAGAGTTTGCTAGCGGGGAGCGCACCGAGGAGACCCAGTACTTC,CASSLEFASGERTEETQYF,TRBD2,19,.,TRBJ2-5,TRBV11-2
TGCGCCAGCAGCTTGGCTAGCTCCGGAGATACGCAGTATTTT,CASSLASSGDTQYF,.,14,.,TRBJ2-3,TRBV5-1
TGTGCCAGCAGTGCCCGGGGGTTCGGGTACGAGCAGTACTTC,CASSARGFGYEQYF,.,14,.,TRBJ2-7,TRBV25-1
TGTGCCAGCAGTGACAGACTAGAATCGCAGTATTTT,CASSDRLESQYF,.,12,.,TRBJ2-3,TRBV27
TGTGCCAGCAGTTCAGTCAGCTACGAGCAGTACTTC,CASSSVSYEQYF,.,12,few,TRBJ2-7,TRBV7-9